This TCR beta chain was found in a study of cytomegalovirus exposure and HLA in healthy donors. Whole-study results and caveats: Overall, around 160 TCR beta chains were annotated as cytomegalovirus-associated. Many donors shared some public TCRs, even though most TCR sequences were rare.

Profiled with immunoSEQ multiplex PCR; TCRdb holds only in-frame clones, not every one. The sample records about 140,000 clones, about 87% being singletons. A word on this clone: What it recognizes is unknown.

The CDR3 totals 15 residues. Germline-derived CDR1 and CDR2 are LGHNT and FRNRAP. Trimming left V 1 base short and J 0 bases short, with 10 bases between. From the approximately 110-subject validation cohort, which was separate from the roughly 700-subject first cohort, the donors were drawn. Sequenced material: PBMCs. This sequence joins TRBV12-5 and TRBJ2-7; D is ambiguous. The source of this sequence is a man between 18 and 35 years old in good health and CMV-seropositive. The CDR3 loop is CASGLAPLSSYEQYF. DNA of the CDR3: TGTGCTAGTGGTTTGGCCCCCCTGAGCTCCTACGAGCAGTACTTC.